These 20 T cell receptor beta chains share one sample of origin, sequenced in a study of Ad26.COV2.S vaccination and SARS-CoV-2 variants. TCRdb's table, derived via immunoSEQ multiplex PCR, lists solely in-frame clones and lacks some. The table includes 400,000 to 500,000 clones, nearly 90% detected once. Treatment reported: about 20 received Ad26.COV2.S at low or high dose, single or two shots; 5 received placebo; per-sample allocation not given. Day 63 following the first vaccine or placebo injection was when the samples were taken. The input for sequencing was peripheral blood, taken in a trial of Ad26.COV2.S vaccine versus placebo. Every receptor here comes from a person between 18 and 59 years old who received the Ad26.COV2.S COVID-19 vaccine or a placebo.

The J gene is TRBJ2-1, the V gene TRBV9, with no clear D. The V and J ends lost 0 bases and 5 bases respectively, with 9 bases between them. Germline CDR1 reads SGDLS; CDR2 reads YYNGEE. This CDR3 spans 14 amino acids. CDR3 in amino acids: CASSVGQVDNEQFF. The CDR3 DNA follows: TGTGCCAGCAGCGTAGGGCAGGTTGACAATGAGCAGTTCTTC.

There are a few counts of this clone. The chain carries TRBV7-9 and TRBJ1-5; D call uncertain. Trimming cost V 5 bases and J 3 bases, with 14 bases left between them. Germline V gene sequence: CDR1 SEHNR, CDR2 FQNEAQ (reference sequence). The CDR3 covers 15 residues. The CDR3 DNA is TGTGCCAGCAGCCTATCGGACGGCTTCAATCAGCCCCAGCATTTT. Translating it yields CASSLSDGFNQPQHF. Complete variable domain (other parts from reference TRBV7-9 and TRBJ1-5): DTGVSQNPRHKITKRGQNVTFRCDPISEHNRLYWYRQTLGQGPEFLTYFQNEAQLEKSRLLSDRFSAERPKGSFSTLEIQRTEQGDSAMYLCASSLSDGFNQPQHFGDGTRLSIL.

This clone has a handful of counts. The chain's CDR3 is CASSRGQDNSPLHF. DNA of the CDR3: TGTGCCAGCAGTCGGGGACAGGATAATTCACCCCTCCACTTT. The chain couples TRBV25-1 to TRBJ1-6; TRBD1 aligns across 8 bases. The CDR3 runs to 14 residues. From germline, CDR1 is MGHDK and CDR2 SYGVNS. V shed 5 bases and J 5 bases; nucleotides not matched to a gene: 2. The variable domain in full, with the rest retrieved from reference TRBV25-1 and TRBJ1-6, is EADIYQTPRYLVIGTGKKITLECSQTMGHDKMYWYQQDPGMELHLIHYSYGVNSTEKGDLSSESTVSRIRTEHFPLTLESARPSHTSQYLCASSRGQDNSPLHFGNGTRLTVT.

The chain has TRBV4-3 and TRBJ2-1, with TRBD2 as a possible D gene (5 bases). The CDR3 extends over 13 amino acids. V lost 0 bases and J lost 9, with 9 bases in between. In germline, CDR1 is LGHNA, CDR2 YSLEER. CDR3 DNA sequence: TGCGCCAGCAGCCAAGACGTCACTAGTGAGCAGTTCTTC. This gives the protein CASSQDVTSEQFF.

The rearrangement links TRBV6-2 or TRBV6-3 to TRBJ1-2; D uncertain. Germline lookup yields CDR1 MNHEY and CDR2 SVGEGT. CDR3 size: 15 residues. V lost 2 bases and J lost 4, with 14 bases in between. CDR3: CASSYDPYAAYGYTF. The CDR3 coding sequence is TGTGCCAGCAGTTACGACCCCTACGCGGCCTATGGCTACACCTTC.

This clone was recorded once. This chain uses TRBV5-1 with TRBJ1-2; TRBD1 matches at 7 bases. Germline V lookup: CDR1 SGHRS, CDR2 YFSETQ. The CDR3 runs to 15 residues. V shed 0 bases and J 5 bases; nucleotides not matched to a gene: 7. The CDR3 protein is CASSLGNRGKYGYTF. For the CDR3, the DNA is TGCGCCAGCAGCTTGGGCAACAGGGGAAAATATGGCTACACCTTC.

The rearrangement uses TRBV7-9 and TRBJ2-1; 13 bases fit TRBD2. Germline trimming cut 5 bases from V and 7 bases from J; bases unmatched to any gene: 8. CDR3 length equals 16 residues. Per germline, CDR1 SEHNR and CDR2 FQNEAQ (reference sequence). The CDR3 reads CASSKGLAGAWNEQFF. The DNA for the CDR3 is TGTGCCAGCAGCAAAGGACTAGCGGGAGCCTGGAATGAGCAGTTCTTC.

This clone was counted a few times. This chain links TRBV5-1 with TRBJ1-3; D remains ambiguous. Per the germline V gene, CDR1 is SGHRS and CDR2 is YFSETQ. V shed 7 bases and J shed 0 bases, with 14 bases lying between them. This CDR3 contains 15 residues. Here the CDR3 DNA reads TGCGCCAGCTCCGCCCGGGGTAACTCTGGAAACACCATATATTTT. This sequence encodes CASSARGNSGNTIYF.

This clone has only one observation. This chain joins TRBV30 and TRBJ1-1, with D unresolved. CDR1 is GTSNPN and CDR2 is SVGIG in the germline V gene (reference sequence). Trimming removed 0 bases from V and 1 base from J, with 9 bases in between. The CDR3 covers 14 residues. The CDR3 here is CAWSVVEENTEAFF. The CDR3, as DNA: TGTGCCTGGAGTGTAGTCGAGGAGAACACTGAAGCTTTCTTT.

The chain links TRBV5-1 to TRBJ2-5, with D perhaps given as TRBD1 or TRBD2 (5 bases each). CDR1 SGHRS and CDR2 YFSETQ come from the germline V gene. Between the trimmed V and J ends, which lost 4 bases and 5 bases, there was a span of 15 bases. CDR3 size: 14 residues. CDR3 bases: TGCGCCAGCAGCCTTACCCTCGAGGGGGAGACCCAGTACTTC. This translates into CASSLTLEGETQYF.

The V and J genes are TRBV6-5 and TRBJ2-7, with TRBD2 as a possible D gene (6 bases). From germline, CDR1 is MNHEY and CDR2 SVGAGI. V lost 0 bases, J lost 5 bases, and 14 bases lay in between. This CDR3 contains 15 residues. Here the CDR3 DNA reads TGTGCCAGCAGTTACTCATTGGCGGGGTGGCACGAGCAGTACTTC. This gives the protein CASSYSLAGWHEQYF.

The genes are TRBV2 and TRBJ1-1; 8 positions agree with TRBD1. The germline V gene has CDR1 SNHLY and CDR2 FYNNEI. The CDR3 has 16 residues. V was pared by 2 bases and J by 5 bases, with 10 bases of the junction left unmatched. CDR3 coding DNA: TGTGCCAGCAGTGAAAATCTCCGGACAGGGCGGACTGAAGCTTTCTTT. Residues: CASSENLRTGRTEAFF.

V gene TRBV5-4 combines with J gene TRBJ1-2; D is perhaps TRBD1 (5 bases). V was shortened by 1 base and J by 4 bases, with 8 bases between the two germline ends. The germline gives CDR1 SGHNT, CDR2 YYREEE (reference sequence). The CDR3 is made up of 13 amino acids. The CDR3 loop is CASSLWGGYGYTF. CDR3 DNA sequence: TGTGCCAGCAGCTTGTGGGGGGGCTATGGCTACACCTTC.

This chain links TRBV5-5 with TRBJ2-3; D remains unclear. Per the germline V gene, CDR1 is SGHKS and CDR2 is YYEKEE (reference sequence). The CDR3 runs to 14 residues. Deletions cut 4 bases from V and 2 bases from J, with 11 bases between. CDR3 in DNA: TGTGCCAGCAGCCGAGGAACCTCCACAGATACGCAGTATTTT. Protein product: CASSRGTSTDTQYF. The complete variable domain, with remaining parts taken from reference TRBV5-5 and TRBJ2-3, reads DAGVTQSPTHLIKTRGQQVTLRCSPISGHKSVSWYQQVLGQGPQFIFQYYEKEERGRGNFPDRFSARQFPNYSSELNVNALLLGDSALYLCASSRGTSTDTQYFGPGTRLTVL.

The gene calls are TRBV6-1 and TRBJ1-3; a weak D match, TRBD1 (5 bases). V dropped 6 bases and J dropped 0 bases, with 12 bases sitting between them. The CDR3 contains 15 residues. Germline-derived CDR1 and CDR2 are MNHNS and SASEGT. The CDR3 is CASSRDFGSGNTIYF. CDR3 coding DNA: TGTGCCAGCAGCCGGGACTTCGGCTCTGGAAACACCATATATTTT.

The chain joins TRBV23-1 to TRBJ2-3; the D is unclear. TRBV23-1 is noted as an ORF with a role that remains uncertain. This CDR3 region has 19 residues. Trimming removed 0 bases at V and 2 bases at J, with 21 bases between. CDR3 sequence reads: CASSQSSAGQERSTDTQYF. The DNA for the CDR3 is TGCGCCAGCAGTCAATCGAGTGCCGGCCAGGAAAGGTCCACAGATACGCAGTATTTT.

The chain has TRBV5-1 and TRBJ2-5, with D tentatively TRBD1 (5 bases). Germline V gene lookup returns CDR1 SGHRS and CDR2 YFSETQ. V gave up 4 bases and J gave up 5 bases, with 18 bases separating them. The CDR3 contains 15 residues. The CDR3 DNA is TGCGCCAGCAGCCAAGATGGGGCAGCCCGGGAGACCCAGTACTTC. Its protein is CASSQDGAARETQYF.

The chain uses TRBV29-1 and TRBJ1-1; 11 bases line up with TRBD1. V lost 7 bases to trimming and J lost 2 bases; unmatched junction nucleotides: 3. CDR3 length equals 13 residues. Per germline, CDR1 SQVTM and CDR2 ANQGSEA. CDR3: CSAGQGANTEAFF. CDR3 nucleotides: TGCAGCGCCGGACAGGGGGCAAACACTGAAGCTTTCTTT.

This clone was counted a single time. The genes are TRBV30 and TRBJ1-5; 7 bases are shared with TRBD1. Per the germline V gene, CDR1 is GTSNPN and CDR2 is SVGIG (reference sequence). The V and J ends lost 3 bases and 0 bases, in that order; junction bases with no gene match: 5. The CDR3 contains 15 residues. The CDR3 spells CAWSGGQYSNQPQHF. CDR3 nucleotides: TGTGCCTGGAGCGGGGGACAGTATAGCAATCAGCCCCAGCATTTT.

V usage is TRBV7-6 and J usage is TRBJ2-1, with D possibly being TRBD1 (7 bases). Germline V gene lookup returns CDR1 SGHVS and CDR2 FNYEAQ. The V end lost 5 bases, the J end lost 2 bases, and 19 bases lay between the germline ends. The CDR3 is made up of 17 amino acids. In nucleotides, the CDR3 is TGTGCCAGCAGCCCTCCTGGGGGGACAGCAGCCTACAATGAGCAGTTCTTC. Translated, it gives CASSPPGGTAAYNEQFF.